The 7 T cell receptor beta chains presented below share a single source sample, sequenced in a study of blood T cell repertoires in COVID-19. The data were produced by immunoSEQ multiplex PCR, yet TCRdb's version contains in-frame clones alone and is incomplete. Among hundreds of thousands of clones listed, approximately 90% were seen once. Sequenced sample: PBMCs or T cells enriched from blood (not recorded which). These receptors came from a man aged 18 to 30 who had recovered from COVID-19.

The chain is built from TRBV4-1 and TRBJ2-3; 10 bases match TRBD2. The CDR3 is 16 residues long. The germline gives CDR1 MGHRA, CDR2 YSYEKL. J was trimmed by 2 bases and V by 2 bases; bases with no gene match: 4. CDR3 DNA sequence: TGCGCCAGCAGCCAATGGAGCGGGAGGGCCACAGATACGCAGTATTTT. This encodes CASSQWSGRATDTQYF.

The table lists this clone with a few counts. This rearrangement joins TRBV18 to TRBJ1-1; a weak D match, TRBD1 (6 bases). The CDR3 totals 15 residues. Germline-derived CDR1 and CDR2 are KGHSH and LQKENI. Trimming took off 0 bases at V and 3 bases at J, with 11 bases between the two ends. The chain's CDR3 is CASSPPGAGYTEAFF. The CDR3 DNA reads as TGTGCCAGCTCACCACCGGGGGCAGGTTACACTGAAGCTTTCTTT.

The chain carries TRBV5-1 and TRBJ1-2; D is ambiguous. Trimming pared 0 bases from V and 7 bases from J, leaving 10 bases between. This CDR3 is 13 amino acids long. CDR1 is SGHRS and CDR2 is YFSETQ in the germline V gene. The CDR3 DNA follows: TGCGCCAGCAGCTTGGTAGGAGTCAGTGGCTACACCTTC. Its translation is CASSLVGVSGYTF.

V and J are TRBV7-2 and TRBJ1-1; D is perhaps TRBD1 (6 bases). Trimming cost V 5 bases and J 10 bases, with 20 bases left between them. The CDR3 runs 14 residues. CDR1 SGHTA and CDR2 FQGNSA come from the germline V gene. The CDR3, as DNA: TGTGCCAGCAGCCCTGGGGGGGCAGGCCCCGGAGCTTTCTTT. Translating it yields CASSPGGAGPGAFF.

This clone was seen only once. The rearrangement joins TRBV4-2 to TRBJ1-5; D gene uncertain. The germline V and J ends were trimmed by 0 bases and 0 bases, with 9 bases remaining between them. The germline V gene encodes CDR1 LGHNA and CDR2 YNFKEQ. This CDR3 contains 16 residues. The CDR3 DNA follows: TGTGCCAGCAGCCAAGAGGCGGAATATAGCAATCAGCCCCAGCATTTT. It is translated as CASSQEAEYSNQPQHF.

The rearrangement links TRBV30 to TRBJ1-1, with 7 bases fitting TRBD1. This CDR3 has 13 residues. The V gene end was trimmed by 4 bases and the J gene end by 1 base; junction bases not matched to a gene: 3. The germline gives CDR1 GTSNPN, CDR2 SVGIG (reference sequence). CDR3 nucleotides: TGTGCCTGGATGGGACAGTCGAACACTGAAGCTTTCTTT. Amino acid sequence: CAWMGQSNTEAFF.

The gene calls are TRBV5-1 and TRBJ1-1; 7 bases line up with TRBD1. Germline assignment: CDR1 SGHRS and CDR2 YFSETQ. V shed 3 bases and J 1 base; nucleotides not matched to a gene: 9. This CDR3 has 16 residues. The CDR3 DNA reads as TGCGCCAGCAGCTCTACAAACAGGGGAGGGAACACTGAAGCTTTCTTT. This encodes CASSSTNRGGNTEAFF.